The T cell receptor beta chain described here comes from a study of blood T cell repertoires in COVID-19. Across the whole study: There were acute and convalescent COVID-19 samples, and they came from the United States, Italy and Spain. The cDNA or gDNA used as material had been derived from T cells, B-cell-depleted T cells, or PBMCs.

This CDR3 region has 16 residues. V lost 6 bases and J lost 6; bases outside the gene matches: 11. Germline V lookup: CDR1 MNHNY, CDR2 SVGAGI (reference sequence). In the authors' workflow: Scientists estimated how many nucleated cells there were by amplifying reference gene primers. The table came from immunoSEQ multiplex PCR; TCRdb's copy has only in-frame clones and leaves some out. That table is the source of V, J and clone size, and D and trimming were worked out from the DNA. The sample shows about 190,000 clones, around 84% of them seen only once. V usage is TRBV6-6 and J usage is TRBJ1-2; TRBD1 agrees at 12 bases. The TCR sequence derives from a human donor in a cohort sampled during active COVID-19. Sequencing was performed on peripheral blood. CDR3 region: CASRSGTGGVLDGYTF. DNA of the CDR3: TGTGCCAGCAGGTCCGGGACAGGGGGCGTTCTAGATGGCTACACCTTC.